This T cell receptor (beta chain) was recorded in a study of beta chain features in type 1 diabetes. Overall study context: The number of sorted cells examined across all samples was some 100 million.

Study-level results: All four CD4+ subsets from Type 1 diabetes patients carried moderately but significantly shorter TCRB CDR3s.

Expressed TCRB transcripts were sequenced, since all the RNA that had been isolated was reverse transcribed. Some 3.6 million reads were obtained on average from naive, central memory and regulatory T cell samples. The data were produced by immunoSEQ multiplex PCR, yet TCRdb's version contains in-frame clones alone and is incomplete. The top ten clones hold 0.028% of a sample with about 260,000 clones, around 20% of them seen once. Cell sorting via CD45RO/CCR7/CD25/CD127/CD95/CD27 was performed to obtain CD4+ naive, central memory, regulatory and stem cell-like memory cells. Populations isolated by sorting all had purity greater than 95%. J was trimmed by 4 bases and V by 5 bases; bases with no gene match: 9. This CDR3 region has 14 residues. In germline, CDR1 is SQVTM, CDR2 ANQGSEA. As concerns this clone: Its target is unknown.

The sequenced sample was naive CD4+ T cells from blood. The chain employs TRBV29-1 and TRBJ1-2, with 8 bases lining up with TRBD1. The receptor's source is a woman aged 40-49 years with type 1 diabetes. The CDR3 protein is CSVHRTGYGYGYTF. DNA for the CDR3: TGCAGCGTTCATCGGACAGGGTACGGCTATGGCTACACCTTC.